The 29 T cell receptor beta chains in this list originate from one sample, sequenced in a study of early T cells in non-severe SARS-CoV-2 infection. TCRdb reprocessed the 5' RACE reads via MiXCR and lists one record per CDR3 protein. The sample contains about 22,000 distinct CDR3 sequences, about 4.5% of which appear only once. The sample was whole blood. Receptor source: an adult who was a healthcare worker with PCR-confirmed SARS-CoV-2 infection or an uninfected control (not recorded which).

This clonotype is medium-sized in the sample. V and J are TRBV7-8 and TRBJ1-2; the match to TRBD1 covers 7 bases. With 1 base clipped from V and 3 bases from J, the junction kept 8 bases outside the gene matches. The germline CDR1 and CDR2 sequences are SGHVS and FQNEAQ. This CDR3 region has 16 residues. The CDR3 spells CASSLEATGSYYGYTF. CDR3 bases: TGTGCCAGCAGCTTAGAGGCGACAGGGAGTTACTATGGCTACACCTTC.

The gene calls are TRBV6-2 or TRBV6-3 and TRBJ2-3; 10 bases match TRBD1. This CDR3 contains 14 residues. Germline V gene lookup returns CDR1 MNHEY and CDR2 SVGEGT. V lost 6 bases, J lost 5 bases, and 5 bases stayed unmatched. CDR3 in DNA: TGTGCCAGCAGCGTCCGGACAGGGGGAGATACGCAGTATTTT. Encoded protein: CASSVRTGGDTQYF.

This clonotype was counted ten times or more. CDR3 bases: TGTGCCAGCAGCTTAGGATCGAACTGGGACAATCAGCCCCAGCATTTT. It is translated as CASSLGSNWDNQPQHF. V usage is TRBV7-9 and J usage is TRBJ1-5; D uncertain. The CDR3 is 16 residues long. Germline V gene lookup returns CDR1 SEHNR and CDR2 FQNEAQ (reference sequence). V was pared by 1 base and J by 3 bases, with 13 bases between.

This clonotype was seen repeatedly, ten times or more. This chain uses TRBV4-3 with TRBJ2-3, with TRBD1 identical over 8 bases. Trimming removed 0 bases from V and 3 bases from J; junction bases left unmatched: 8. CDR1 LGHNA and CDR2 YSLEER come from the germline V gene. This CDR3 has 17 amino acids. The CDR3, as DNA: TGCGCCAGCAGCCAAGACCAGACAGGGGCGCGAACAGATACGCAGTATTTT. Its translation: CASSQDQTGARTDTQYF.

At least ten counts were recorded for this clonotype. J is TRBJ2-5 and V is TRBV20-1; 8 bases map to TRBD2. This CDR3 is 13 amino acids long. V shed 3 bases, J shed 7 bases, and the junction held 7 bases outside the gene matches. Per germline, CDR1 DFQATT and CDR2 SNEGSKA (reference sequence). CDR3 residues: CSARELAEGTQYF. The CDR3 region has the DNA TGCAGTGCTAGGGAACTAGCGGAGGGGACCCAGTACTTC.

This clonotype has ten or more counts. This sequence joins TRBV20-1 and TRBJ1-2; D gene ambiguous. Germline values: CDR1 DFQATT, CDR2 SNEGSKA (reference sequence). Trimming shortened V by 3 bases and J by 0 bases, and 2 bases separated the two germline ends. The length of the CDR3 is 11 residues. CDR3 loop: CSASSNYGYTF. The CDR3 DNA reads TGCAGTGCTAGTTCTAACTATGGCTACACCTTC.

This clonotype was counted only a few times. The chain is built from TRBV20-1 and TRBJ1-3; 7 bases map to TRBD1. This CDR3 is built from 14 residues. The germline gives CDR1 DFQATT, CDR2 SNEGSKA (reference sequence). The J segment lost 5 bases and the V segment lost 6 bases, leaving 10 bases of the junction unmatched. CDR3 sequence: CSAPGQGGRNTIYF. DNA for the CDR3: TGCAGTGCCCCAGGGCAGGGGGGACGAAACACCATATATTTT.

This clonotype was recorded at least ten times. This chain connects TRBV12-3 or TRBV12-4 to TRBJ2-1, with 9 nucleotides matching TRBD1. The CDR3 is 15 amino acids. The junction had 6 bases not matched to a gene; V was cut back by 7 bases and J by 2 bases. In DNA, the CDR3 is TGTGCCAGCACCCCCGGGACAGGGCCCTACAATGAGCAGTTCTTC. Translated, it gives CASTPGTGPYNEQFF.

This clonotype appeared a few times. The rearrangement uses TRBV12-3 or TRBV12-4 and TRBJ2-1; TRBD2 aligns across 11 bases. J gave up 4 bases and V 5 bases, and 7 bases lay outside the gene matches. This CDR3 spans 16 amino acids. The CDR3 DNA reads TGTGCCAGCAGTCCTGAGACTAGCGGGGCATACAATGAGCAGTTCTTC. This encodes CASSPETSGAYNEQFF.

This sequence joins TRBV5-5 and TRBJ1-6; 7 nucleotides agree with TRBD1. CDR1 and CDR2 from the germline V gene are SGHKS and YYEKEE (reference sequence). The CDR3 spans 15 residues. V lost 0 bases to trimming and J lost 7 bases; unmatched junction nucleotides: 4. CDR3 DNA: TGTGCCAGCAGCTTGGGGGGACAGTACAATTCACCCCTCCACTTT. This gives the protein CASSLGGQYNSPLHF.

At least ten counts were recorded for this clonotype. The chain joins TRBV18 to TRBJ2-3; D might be TRBD2 (6 bases). Per the germline V gene, CDR1 is KGHSH and CDR2 is LQKENI. V gave up 4 bases and J gave up 3 bases, with 14 bases separating them. The CDR3 contains 15 residues. The CDR3 nucleotides are TGTGCCAGCTCACTCCAGCGGGTTCTTACAGATACGCAGTATTTT. Amino acid sequence: CASSLQRVLTDTQYF.

This clonotype was counted a few times. The chain recombines TRBV13 with TRBJ1-3; 12 nucleotides match TRBD1. CDR3 size: 15 residues. Trimming removed 6 bases from V and 6 bases from J; junction bases left unmatched: 6. The germline V gene encodes CDR1 PRHDT and CDR2 FYEKMQ (reference sequence). DNA for the CDR3: TGTGCCAGCAGGAGCCGGGACAGGGGGCCAAACACCATATATTTT. It is translated as CASRSRDRGPNTIYF.

By its share, this clonotype is medium-sized (0.01 to 0.1%). The chain combines TRBV18 with TRBJ1-1; maybe TRBD1 (5 bases). Trimming left V 0 bases short and J 5 bases short, with 10 bases between. The CDR3 has 14 amino acids. Germline-derived CDR1 and CDR2 are KGHSH and LQKENI. CDR3: CASSPPGGETEAFF. Here the CDR3 DNA reads TGTGCCAGCTCACCACCGGGGGGGGAGACTGAAGCTTTCTTT.

J is TRBJ1-6 and V is TRBV14; D is undetermined. This CDR3 has 16 amino acids. Germline assignment: CDR1 SGHDN and CDR2 FVKESK. V was cut by 1 base and J by 7 bases, with 14 bases left in between. CDR3 region: CASSQGRALRNSPLHF. In DNA, the CDR3 is TGTGCCAGCAGCCAAGGCCGGGCGTTGCGCAATTCACCCCTCCACTTT.

In its sample, this clonotype was seen many times. The chain carries TRBV10-3 and TRBJ2-3, with D unclear. Per the germline V gene, CDR1 is ENHRY and CDR2 is SYGVKD. The CDR3 contains 13 residues. V lost 1 base, J lost 4 bases, and 6 bases lay in between. Here the CDR3 DNA reads TGTGCCATCAGTGAGTGGGCGGCAGATACGCAGTATTTT. Encoded protein: CAISEWAADTQYF.

This clonotype was counted many times. The V and J genes are TRBV4-3 and TRBJ1-2, with 8 bases matching TRBD1. The junction had 13 bases not matched to a gene; V was cut back by 1 base and J by 6 bases. This CDR3 comprises 17 residues. Germline CDR1 is LGHNA and CDR2 is YSLEER. The CDR3 nucleotides are TGCGCCAGCAGCCAAGTGGCGACAGGGGTTACAAAAGATGGCTACACCTTC. Protein product: CASSQVATGVTKDGYTF.

This clonotype was detected a few times. The chain uses TRBV18 and TRBJ2-7; D possibly corresponds to TRBD2 (6 bases). Trimming stripped 2 bases from V and 4 bases from J, with 12 bases between. This CDR3 has 14 residues. Germline CDR1 reads KGHSH; CDR2 reads LQKENI. Written as DNA, the CDR3 is TGTGCCAGCTCACCAGAAGGCGCGGGGTACGAGCAGTACTTC. Translated: CASSPEGAGYEQYF.

In this sample, this clonotype turned up a few times. This chain links TRBV19 with TRBJ1-1; TRBD1 is a possible D gene (5 bases). Looked up from germline, CDR1 is LNHDA and CDR2 is SQIVND (reference sequence). This CDR3 region has 13 residues. Trimming took 7 bases from V and 4 from J, leaving 13 bases between them. CDR3 nucleotides: TGTGCCAGTACCGAAAACCAGGGCACTGAAGCTTTCTTT. It yields the protein CASTENQGTEAFF.

This clonotype was seen at least ten times. This chain connects TRBV5-4 to TRBJ2-1; D unresolved. The ends were cut back, 0 bases at V and 3 bases at J, with 19 bases in the middle. CDR1 SGHNT and CDR2 YYREEE come from the germline V gene (reference sequence). The CDR3 runs to 18 residues. For the CDR3, the DNA is TGTGCCAGCAGCTTGGACTCGGGCGGCCCCTGGGGCTACAATGAGCAGTTCTTC. Translated, it gives CASSLDSGGPWGYNEQFF.

This chain connects TRBV10-3 to TRBJ2-2; maybe TRBD2 (6 bases). Germline V gene lookup returns CDR1 ENHRY and CDR2 SYGVKD. The CDR3 covers 14 residues. V was shortened by 6 bases and J by 7 bases, with 15 bases between the two germline ends. The CDR3 reads CAISQTGGDGELFF. The CDR3 nucleotides are TGTGCCATCAGCCAAACTGGAGGGGACGGGGAGCTGTTTTTT.

The V call is TRBV11-2, the J call TRBJ2-5, with D unclear. Germline V gene sequence: CDR1 SGHAT, CDR2 FQNNGV. This CDR3 region has 14 residues. The germline V and J ends were trimmed by 3 bases and 3 bases, with 11 bases remaining between them. CDR3 residues: CASSLDGVEETQYF. In DNA form, the CDR3 reads TGTGCCAGCAGCTTGGACGGCGTAGAAGAGACCCAGTACTTC.

The chain couples TRBV27 to TRBJ1-1; 10 bases agree with TRBD1. The CDR3 covers 15 residues. The V gene end was trimmed by 4 bases and the J gene end by 3 bases; junction bases not matched to a gene: 5. Germline CDR1 and CDR2: MNHEY and SMNVEV (reference sequence). Here the CDR3 reads CASSSPGQGYTEAFF. The CDR3 DNA follows: TGTGCCAGCAGTTCCCCGGGACAGGGGTACACTGAAGCTTTCTTT.

V is TRBV4-3 and J is TRBJ2-7; weak D call: TRBD1 (5 bases). Trimming shortened V by 0 bases and J by 7 bases, and 13 bases separated the two germline ends. CDR1 and CDR2 (germline): LGHNA, YSLEER. CDR3 length: 14 amino acids. This CDR3 reads CASSQDQRGREQYF. Here the CDR3 DNA reads TGCGCCAGCAGCCAAGATCAAAGGGGTAGAGAGCAGTACTTC.

This clonotype is medium-sized within its sample. The chain couples TRBV5-5 to TRBJ1-5, with TRBD1 identical over 7 bases. V gave up 0 bases and J gave up 5 bases; unmatched junction bases: 5. CDR1 and CDR2 from the germline V gene are SGHKS and YYEKEE (reference sequence). The CDR3 is made up of 15 amino acids. The CDR3 bases are TGTGCCAGCAGCTTGGGAAGGGGGCCCGATCAGCCCCAGCATTTT. Amino acid sequence: CASSLGRGPDQPQHF.

This clonotype was recorded at least ten times. The V call is TRBV7-2, the J call TRBJ2-7; D may be TRBD1 or TRBD2 (7 bases each). The V end was cut by 5 bases, the J end by 1 base, with 12 bases between. The V gene's germline CDR1 is SGHTA and CDR2 FQGNSA. This CDR3 spans 14 amino acids. The CDR3 DNA reads as TGTGCCAGCAGCCCCCAGGGGGGGTCCTACGAGCAGTACTTC. As protein: CASSPQGGSYEQYF. The whole variable domain, filled in from reference TRBV7-2 and TRBJ2-7, reads GAGVSQSPSNKVTEKGKDVELRCDPISGHTALYWYRQSLGQGLEFLIYFQGNSAPDKSGLPSDRFSAERTGGSVSTLTIQRTQQEDSAVYLCASSPQGGSYEQYFGPGTRLTVT.

This chain links TRBV9 with TRBJ1-1; no firm D call. V was shortened by 2 bases and J by 4 bases, with 9 bases between the two germline ends. Germline assignment: CDR1 SGDLS and CDR2 YYNGEE. CDR3 length equals 13 residues. CDR3 sequence: CASSVSAGTEAFF. The CDR3 bases are TGTGCCAGCAGCGTTTCCGCGGGCACTGAAGCTTTCTTT.

The CDR3 reads CASSVSGGYNEQFF. DNA for the CDR3: TGTGCCAGCAGTGTTAGCGGGGGCTACAATGAGCAGTTCTTC. V usage is TRBV6-1 and J usage is TRBJ2-1, with 9 bases identical to TRBD2. Germline CDR1 reads MNHNS; CDR2 reads SASEGT. The CDR3 runs to 14 residues. Unmatched junction bases numbered 1, after V lost 4 bases and J lost 3 bases.

A few counts support this clonotype. The chain links TRBV9 to TRBJ2-3, with 7 positions matching TRBD1. The CDR3 extends over 13 amino acids. J gave up 6 bases and V 0 bases, and 1 base lay outside the gene matches. The V gene's germline CDR1 is SGDLS and CDR2 YYNGEE. The CDR3: CASSVEGGDTQYF. In nucleotides, the CDR3 is TGTGCCAGCAGCGTAGAAGGGGGCGATACGCAGTATTTT.

This clonotype was observed many times. The chain combines TRBV29-1 with TRBJ2-7; TRBD1 might be the D (6 bases). Germline values: CDR1 SQVTM, CDR2 ANQGSEA. This CDR3 is built from 14 residues. The V and J ends lost 6 bases and 2 bases respectively, with 17 bases between them. The CDR3 region has the DNA TGCAGCGTCACCGCCAGGGGAGACCCCTACGAGCAGTACTTC. Amino acids: CSVTARGDPYEQYF.